The 6 T cell receptor beta chains below were found in one sample sequenced in a study of blood T cell repertoires in COVID-19. Clones were read by immunoSEQ multiplex PCR, and TCRdb kept only the in-frame ones, dropping some. The sample has about 280,000 clones; 90% are singletons. Input material: PBMCs or T cells enriched from blood (not recorded which). These receptors all come from a woman aged 18-30 years with acute COVID-19.

The chain is built from TRBV7-3 and TRBJ2-3; D not resolved. This CDR3 spans 15 amino acids. From germline, CDR1 is SGHTA and CDR2 FQGTGA. V gave up 2 bases and J gave up 0 bases, with 9 bases separating them. The CDR3 DNA sequence: TGTGCCAGCAGCTTATATCTGACTAGCACAGATACGCAGTATTTT. It specifies CASSLYLTSTDTQYF.

This clone was seen only once. The chain employs TRBV11-3 and TRBJ2-2, with a possible D match to TRBD2 (5 bases). Deletions cut 3 bases from V and 1 base from J, with 9 bases between. In germline, CDR1 is SGHNT, CDR2 YENEEA. The CDR3 covers 15 residues. The CDR3 DNA reads TGTGCCAGCAGCTTGGGAGTATGGAACACCGGGGAGCTGTTTTTT. Its translation: CASSLGVWNTGELFF.

The J gene is TRBJ2-3, the V gene TRBV7-9; 11 bases align to TRBD2. With 6 bases clipped from V and 8 bases from J, the junction kept 13 bases outside the gene matches. The CDR3 contains 16 residues. Germline values: CDR1 SEHNR, CDR2 FQNEAQ (reference sequence). DNA of the CDR3: TGTGCCAGCAGTTCAACCGCTAGCGGGAGGTTTGCTACGCAGTATTTT. This codes for CASSSTASGRFATQYF.

The rearrangement joins TRBV27 to TRBJ2-1, with 8 bases matching TRBD1. There are 16 residues in the CDR3. V lost 2 bases, J lost 5 bases, and 8 bases stayed unmatched. Germline CDR1 MNHEY, CDR2 SMNVEV (reference sequence). CDR3 coding DNA: TGTGCCAGCAGTTTAGTAGGACAGGGTAGGGACAATGAGCAGTTCTTC. Its translation: CASSLVGQGRDNEQFF.

The chain recombines TRBV19 with TRBJ2-1; D is unclear. Germline V gene lookup returns CDR1 LNHDA and CDR2 SQIVND (reference sequence). This CDR3 is built from 15 residues. Trimming shortened V by 3 bases and J by 0 bases, and 9 bases separated the two germline ends. CDR3 DNA sequence: TGTGCCAGTAGTATTAAGGCAGGCTCCTACAATGAGCAGTTCTTC. Its protein is CASSIKAGSYNEQFF.

The chain carries TRBV2 and TRBJ1-1, with unresolved D. The CDR3 has 14 residues. CDR1 and CDR2 from the germline V gene are SNHLY and FYNNEI. Trimming pared 3 bases from V and 1 base from J, leaving 9 bases between. This CDR3 is CASSEYRQNTEAFF. The CDR3 DNA is TGTGCCAGCAGTGAGTACAGACAGAACACTGAAGCTTTCTTT.